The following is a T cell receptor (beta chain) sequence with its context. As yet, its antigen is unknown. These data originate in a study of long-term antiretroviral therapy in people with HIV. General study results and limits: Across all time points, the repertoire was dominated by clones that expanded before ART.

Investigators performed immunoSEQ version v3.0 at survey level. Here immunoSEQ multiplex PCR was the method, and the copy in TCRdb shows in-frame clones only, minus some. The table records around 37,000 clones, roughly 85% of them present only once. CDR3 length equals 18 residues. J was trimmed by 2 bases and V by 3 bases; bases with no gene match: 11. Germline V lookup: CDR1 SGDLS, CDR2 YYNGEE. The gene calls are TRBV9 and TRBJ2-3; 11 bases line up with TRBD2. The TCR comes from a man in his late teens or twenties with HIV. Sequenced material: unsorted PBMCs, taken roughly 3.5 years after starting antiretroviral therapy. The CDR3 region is CASSDGKTSGGNTDTQYF. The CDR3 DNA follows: TGTGCCAGCAGCGACGGTAAAACTAGCGGGGGAAACACAGATACGCAGTATTTT.